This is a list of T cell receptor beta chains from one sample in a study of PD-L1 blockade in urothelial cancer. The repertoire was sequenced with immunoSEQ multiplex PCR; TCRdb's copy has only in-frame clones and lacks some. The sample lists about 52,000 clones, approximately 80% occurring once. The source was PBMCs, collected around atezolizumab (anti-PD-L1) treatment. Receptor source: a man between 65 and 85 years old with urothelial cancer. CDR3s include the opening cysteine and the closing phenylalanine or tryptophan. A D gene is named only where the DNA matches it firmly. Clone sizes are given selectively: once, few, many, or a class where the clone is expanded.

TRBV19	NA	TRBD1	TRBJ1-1	TGTGCCAGTACCAGGACAGGGTCAGCTCGTCGGACTGAAGCTTTCTTT	CASTRTGSARRTEAFF
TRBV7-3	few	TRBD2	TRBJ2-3	TGTGCCAGCAGCAGTGATAGCGGGGGACTATTAGATACGCAGTATTTT	CASSSDSGGLLDTQYF
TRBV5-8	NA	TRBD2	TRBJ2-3	TGTGCCAGCAGCTCCCTAGCGGGGGCCTCGGGAGATACGCAGTATTTT	CASSSLAGASGDTQYF
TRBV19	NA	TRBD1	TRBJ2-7	TGTGCCAGTAGTATACAGGGGGCCCCAGCCTACGAGCAGTACTTC	CASSIQGAPAYEQYF
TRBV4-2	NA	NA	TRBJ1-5	TGTGCCAGCAGCCAAGGGCAGAACAATCAGCCCCAGCATTTT	CASSQGQNNQPQHF
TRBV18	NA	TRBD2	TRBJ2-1	TGTGCCAGCTCACCGGGACTAGACGGTGAGCAGTTCTTC	CASSPGLDGEQFF
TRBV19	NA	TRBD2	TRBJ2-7	TGTGCCAGTAGCCGGGCGGGGGGGCCCTACGAGCAGTACTTC	CASSRAGGPYEQYF
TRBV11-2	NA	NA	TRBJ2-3	TGTGCCAGCAGCTTAGGTGGTAGCGGGATCAGGGGGGATACGCAGTATTTT	CASSLGGSGIRGDTQYF
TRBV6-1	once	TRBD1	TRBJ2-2	TGTGCCAGCAGCGGACCAATACAGGGGACCGGGGAGCTGTTTTTT	CASSGPIQGTGELFF
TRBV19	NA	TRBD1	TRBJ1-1	TGTTGCCTTGGACAGGGACACACTGAAGCTTTCTTT	CCLGQGHTEAFF
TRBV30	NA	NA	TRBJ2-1	TGTGCCTGGAGTGTACTGGGAGGTACGAATGAGCAGTTCTTC	CAWSVLGGTNEQFF
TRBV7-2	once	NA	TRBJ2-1	TGTGCCAGCAGCCTACCCCCTTGGGCACACAATGAGCAGTTCTTC	CASSLPPWAHNEQFF
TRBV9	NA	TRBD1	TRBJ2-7	TGTGCCAGCAGCGTATCTGGAGGGACAGGGAAATACGAGCAGTACTTC	CASSVSGGTGKYEQYF
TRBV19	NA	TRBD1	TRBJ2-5	TGTGCCAGTGGTCAGGGGGCTAGGGACCAAGAGACCCAGTACTTC	CASGQGARDQETQYF
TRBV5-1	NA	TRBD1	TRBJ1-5	TGCGCCAGCAGCCGAGGGACAGGGGATCAGCCCCAGCATTTT	CASSRGTGDQPQHF
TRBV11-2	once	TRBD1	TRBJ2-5	TGTGCCAGCAGCGTGGCAGGGGGACCGTTCCAAGAGACCCAGTACTTC	CASSVAGGPFQETQYF
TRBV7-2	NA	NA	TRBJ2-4	TGTGCCAGCGGGCGAGAACTAGCCAAAAACATTCAGTACTTC	CASGRELAKNIQYF
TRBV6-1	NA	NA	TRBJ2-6	TGTGCCAGCAGGGGGGCAAGCTCTGGGGCCAACGTCCTGACTTTC	CASRGASSGANVLTF
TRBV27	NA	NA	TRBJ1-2	TGTGCCAGCAGGCGGGGGCGGAACTATGGCTACACCTTC	CASRRGRNYGYTF
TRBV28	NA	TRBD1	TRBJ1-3	TGTGCCAGCAGAGTTCCCGGGACAGCTACTGGAAACACCATATATTTT	CASRVPGTATGNTIYF
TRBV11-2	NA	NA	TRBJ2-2	TGTGCCAGCAGCATAAAAAGAGGATCGGAGCTGTTTTTT	CASSIKRGSELFF
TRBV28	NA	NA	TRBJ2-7	TGTGCCAGCACAGGGGGGACCTACGAGCAGTACTTC	CASTGGTYEQYF
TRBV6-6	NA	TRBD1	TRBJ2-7	TGTGCCAGCAGTCGCGGGACAGGGTACGAGCAGTACTTC	CASSRGTGYEQYF
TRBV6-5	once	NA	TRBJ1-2	TGTGCCAGTAGAGAACTCTCCAACTATGGCTACACCTTC	CASRELSNYGYTF
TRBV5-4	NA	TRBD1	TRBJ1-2	TGTGCCAGCAGCTTGGTGGGGGACAGGGGGTATGGCTACACCTTC	CASSLVGDRGYGYTF
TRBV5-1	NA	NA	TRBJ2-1	TGCGCCAGCAGCTTGGTCGGTTTGAATTTTAATGAGCAGTTCTTC	CASSLVGLNFNEQFF
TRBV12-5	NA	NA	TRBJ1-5	TGTGCTAGTGGTTCCTCAGGACTCACGGACGATCAGCCCCAGCATTTT	CASGSSGLTDDQPQHF
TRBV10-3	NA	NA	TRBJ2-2	TGTGCCACCGAGGAGTCCGGGGAGCTGTTTTTT	CATEESGELFF
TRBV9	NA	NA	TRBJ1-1	TGTGCCAGCACCTTGATTGTTGGCCCGAACACTGAAGCTTTCTTT	CASTLIVGPNTEAFF
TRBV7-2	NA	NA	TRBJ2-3	TGTGCCAGCAGCTTAAGTCTGACCGGGGGAACAGATACGCAGTATTTT	CASSLSLTGGTDTQYF
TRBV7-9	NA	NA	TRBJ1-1	TGTGCCAGCAGCTTAGCGCAGGGAGGGGGGACTGAAGCTTTCTTT	CASSLAQGGGTEAFF
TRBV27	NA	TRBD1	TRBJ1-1	TGTGCCAGCTCGTCCGGGACAGAGAACACTGAAGCTTTCTTT	CASSSGTENTEAFF
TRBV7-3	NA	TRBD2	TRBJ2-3	TGTGCCAGCAGCTTGACTAGCGGGGTAGGAGATACGCAGTATTTT	CASSLTSGVGDTQYF
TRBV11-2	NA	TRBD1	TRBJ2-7	TGTGCCAGCAGCTCACACCGGGACAGGACCTACGAGCAGTACTTC	CASSSHRDRTYEQYF
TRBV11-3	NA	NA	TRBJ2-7	TGTGCCAGCAGCTTAATGGCCGAGCAGTACTTC	CASSLMAEQYF
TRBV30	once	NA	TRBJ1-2	TGTGCCTGGAGACCCCAGGGATCCTATGGCTACACCTTC	CAWRPQGSYGYTF
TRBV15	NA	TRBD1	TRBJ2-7	TGTGCCACCAGCAGCTTCCCCCTTGACAGGGGGATTTCCTACGAGCAGTACTTC	CATSSFPLDRGISYEQYF
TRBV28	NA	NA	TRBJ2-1	TGTGCCACCGAAGAACAGGGTACCTCATACAATGAGCAGTTCTTC	CATEEQGTSYNEQFF
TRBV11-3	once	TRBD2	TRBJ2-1	TGTGCCAGCGCGGTGCTAGCGGGTGGGGAGCAGTTCTTC	CASAVLAGGEQFF
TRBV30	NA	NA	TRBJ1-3	TGTGCCTGGAGTGCACGAAGAGGAGGAATCGGAAACACCATATATTTT	CAWSARRGGIGNTIYF
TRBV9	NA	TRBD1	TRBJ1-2	TGTGCCAGCAGCGTACCAGGGGGGTATGGCTACACCTTC	CASSVPGGYGYTF
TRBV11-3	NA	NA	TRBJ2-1	TGTGCCAGCGGCCATGGGGGGGCCGAGCAGTTCTTC	CASGHGGAEQFF
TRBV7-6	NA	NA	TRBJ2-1	TGTGCCAGCAGCCAAAATCCAACGAGCTCCTACAATGAGCAGTTCTTC	CASSQNPTSSYNEQFF
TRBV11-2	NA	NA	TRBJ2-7	TGTGCCAGCAGCTTAGATCGGGATACGCAGTACTTC	CASSLDRDTQYF
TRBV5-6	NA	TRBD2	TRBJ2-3	TGTGCCAGCAGCACCTTCGGGACTAGCGGGGAAGATACGCAGTATTTT	CASSTFGTSGEDTQYF
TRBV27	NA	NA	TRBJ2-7	TGTGCCAGCAGTTCCCGGGACACCTCCTACGAGCAGTACTTC	CASSSRDTSYEQYF
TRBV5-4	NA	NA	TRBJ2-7	TGTGCCAGCAGCGGAGGGGGCCGGGACGAGCAGTACTTC	CASSGGGRDEQYF
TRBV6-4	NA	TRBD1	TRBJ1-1	TGTGCCAGCAGTGTCAGTCACACAGGGGGCCCCACTGAAGCTTTCTTT	CASSVSHTGGPTEAFF
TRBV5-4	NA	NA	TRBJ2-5	TGTGCCAGCAGCTTGGCCGGCAGGGTTCAAGAGACCCAGTACTTC	CASSLAGRVQETQYF
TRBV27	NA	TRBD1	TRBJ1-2	TGTGCCAGCAGTTCCAGACAGGGGGGCTATGGCTACACCTTC	CASSSRQGGYGYTF